This note documents a single T cell receptor beta chain sequence. As yet, its antigen is unknown. From RNA transcripts, TCR beta CDR3 regions were amplified. The TCR CDR3 first-round RT-PCR relied on the HTBI primer set. TCRdb reprocessed the multiplex PCR reads via MiXCR and lists one record per CDR3 protein. The repertoire holds around 600,000 distinct CDR3 sequences, with just under 45% as singletons. Diagnoses used clinical symptoms, serum thyroxine and TRAb, thyroid ultrasound and orbital computed tomography. The data originate from a study of T cells in Graves' hyperthyroidism and ophthalmopathy. General study points: Classification by a 13 V-J model distinguished ophthalmopathy from stable hyperthyroidism.

The TCR sequence derives from an adult man with Graves' disease, either hyperthyroidism or ophthalmopathy (not recorded which). Source material: peripheral blood or thyroid tissue (not recorded which).

CDR3 amino acids: CASSAIGQGLSGYTF. DNA for the CDR3: TGTGCCAGCAGTGCAATCGGACAGGGACTATCCGGCTACACCTTC. This chain connects TRBV25-1 to TRBJ1-2; 8 nucleotides agree with TRBD1. The length of the CDR3 is 15 residues. The germline V gene encodes CDR1 MGHDK and CDR2 SYGVNS. With 4 bases clipped from V and 8 bases from J, the junction kept 12 bases outside the gene matches.